Listed below are T cell receptor beta chains from one sample, sequenced in a study of T cell responses to AZD1222 COVID-19 vaccine. Data came from immunoSEQ multiplex PCR; TCRdb stores just in-frame clones and leaves some out. The table shows tens of thousands of clones, with around 80% occurring only once. The sequenced sample was peripheral blood, obtained 28 days after the second AZD1222 dose. These receptors originate from an adult who received the AZD1222 COVID-19 vaccine. CDR3s include the opening cysteine and the closing phenylalanine or tryptophan. The order of the fields is clone size, D gene, V gene, J gene, CDR3 DNA, CDR3 protein. The D gene is left open where the match is weak. Size tells how often a clone was seen (once, few, many) or the class of an expanded clone, and some rows leave it out.

NA	NA	TRBV2	TRBJ2-3	TGTGCCAGCAGTGAAAGGGCCCTTGGGACAGATACGCAGTATTTT	CASSERALGTDTQYF
NA	TRBD1	TRBV27	TRBJ1-2	TGTGCCAGCAGTTCCCACCGCCCCGGGACAGAATATGGCTACACCTTC	CASSSHRPGTEYGYTF
NA	NA	TRBV6-2/TRBV6-3	TRBJ1-3	TGTGCCAGCAGCCGTCTGAGGAACTCTGGAAACACCATATATTTT	CASSRLRNSGNTIYF
NA	TRBD2	TRBV11-2	TRBJ2-1	TGTGCCAGCAGCTTAGTCGGACTAGCGGGAACCAATGAGCAGTTCTTC	CASSLVGLAGTNEQFF
NA	TRBD2	TRBV30	TRBJ2-7	TGTGCCTGGAGTGGGCCTAGCGGGAGCTACGAGCAGTACTTC	CAWSGPSGSYEQYF
NA	NA	TRBV5-6	TRBJ2-3	TGTGCCAGCAGCTGGGGCAGGGCCGATACGCAGTATTTT	CASSWGRADTQYF
NA	NA	TRBV19	TRBJ2-3	TGTGCCAGTAGCCCCCGCCGGACAGATACGCAGTATTTT	CASSPRRTDTQYF
NA	NA	TRBV5-1	TRBJ2-7	TGCGCCAGCAGCCCTCAGGGCTACGAGCAGTACTTC	CASSPQGYEQYF
NA	NA	TRBV5-8	TRBJ1-4	TGTGCCAGCAGCAAAGGGACACTTTCAACTAATGAAAAACTGTTTTTT	CASSKGTLSTNEKLFF
once	NA	TRBV7-8	TRBJ2-2	TGTGCCAGCAGCTCCTCAATAGCCGGGGAGCTGTTTTTT	CASSSSIAGELFF
NA	NA	TRBV3-1/TRBV3-2	TRBJ1-4	TGTGCCAGCAGCCCAACGGTCGGCTCAACAGAAAAACTGTTTTTT	CASSPTVGSTEKLFF
NA	TRBD1	TRBV28	TRBJ1-2	TGTGCCAGCAGTTCTGGACAGGGGACCGGGGGCTACACCTTC	CASSSGQGTGGYTF
NA	TRBD1	TRBV5-4	TRBJ1-2	TGTGCCAGCATCCACGTAAACAGACAGGGGGCGGATTATGGCTACACCTTC	CASIHVNRQGADYGYTF
NA	NA	TRBV7-2	TRBJ2-5	TGTGCCAGCAGCCCTACAGCCCGGGGGACCCAGTACTTC	CASSPTARGTQYF
few	NA	TRBV7-9	TRBJ1-1	TGTGCCAGCAGCGGATCAGGGTGGACCACTGAAGCTTTCTTT	CASSGSGWTTEAFF
NA	TRBD2	TRBV28	TRBJ2-1	TGTGCCAGCAGTGATCCTAGCGGGGGTTACAATGAGCAGTTCTTC	CASSDPSGGYNEQFF
NA	NA	TRBV10-3	TRBJ2-1	TGTGCCATCAGTGATGAGACTATCTACAATGAGCAGTTCTTC	CAISDETIYNEQFF
NA	NA	TRBV4-2	TRBJ2-7	TGTGCCAGCAGCCAAGATTCCTACGAGCAGTACTTC	CASSQDSYEQYF
NA	NA	TRBV30	TRBJ1-1	TGTGCCTGGAGTGTAACAGTGAACACTGAAGCTTTCTTT	CAWSVTVNTEAFF
NA	NA	TRBV6-2/TRBV6-3	TRBJ2-4	TGTGCCAGCAGTTACCTGGGGGAGGCCGAAAACATTCAGTACTTC	CASSYLGEAENIQYF
NA	NA	TRBV28	TRBJ2-5	TGTGCCAGCAGCCCCCGGGGGTGGGGCGCAGAGACCCAGTACTTC	CASSPRGWGAETQYF
few	TRBD1	TRBV5-8	TRBJ1-2	TGTGCCAGCGGACCTCGGACAGGGGCCCTCACCTTC	CASGPRTGALTF
few	NA	TRBV28	TRBJ1-5	TGTGCCAGCAGTTTCGGGGAGGCTCAGCCCCAGCATTTT	CASSFGEAQPQHF
NA	NA	TRBV7-3	TRBJ2-2	TGTGCCAGCAGGGAAACTACAGGGAACACCGGGGAGCTGTTTTTT	CASRETTGNTGELFF
once	NA	TRBV6-5	TRBJ2-4	TGTGCCAGCAGTTACAAGGGGGGGCTAGCCAAAAACATTCAGTACTTC	CASSYKGGLAKNIQYF
once	TRBD2	TRBV15	TRBJ2-5	TGTGCCACCAGCTCCACACTTAGCGGGGGGGAGACCCAGTACTTC	CATSSTLSGGETQYF
once	TRBD2	TRBV19	TRBJ2-3	TGTGCCAGTAGTAGGGCGGGAGGGTTCACAGATACGCAGTATTTT	CASSRAGGFTDTQYF
few	TRBD2	TRBV28	TRBJ2-1	TGTGCCAGCAGTTTTGGGACTAGCGGGAAGCCTTACAATGAGCAGTTCTTC	CASSFGTSGKPYNEQFF
few	NA	TRBV7-8	TRBJ1-1	TGTGCCAGCAGCTTAGTCGGGACGTTCACTGAAGCTTTCTTT	CASSLVGTFTEAFF
once	NA	TRBV28	TRBJ2-1	TGTGCCAGCAGACCAACGCGGGGCCACGTCTACAATGAGCAGTTCTTC	CASRPTRGHVYNEQFF
NA	NA	TRBV7-3	TRBJ2-1	TGTGCCAGCAGCCTCGAGGGTGCGTCCTACAATGAGCAGTTCTTC	CASSLEGASYNEQFF